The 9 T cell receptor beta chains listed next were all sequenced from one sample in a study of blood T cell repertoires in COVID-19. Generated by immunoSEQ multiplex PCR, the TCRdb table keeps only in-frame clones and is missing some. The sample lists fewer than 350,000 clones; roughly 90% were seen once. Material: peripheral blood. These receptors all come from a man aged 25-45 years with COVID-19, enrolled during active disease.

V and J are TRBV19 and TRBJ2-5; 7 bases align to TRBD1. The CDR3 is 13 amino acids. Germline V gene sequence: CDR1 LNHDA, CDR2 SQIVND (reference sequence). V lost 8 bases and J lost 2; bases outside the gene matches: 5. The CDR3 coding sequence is TGTGCCAGTTCCGGGACAGCACAAGAGACCCAGTACTTC. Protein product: CASSGTAQETQYF.

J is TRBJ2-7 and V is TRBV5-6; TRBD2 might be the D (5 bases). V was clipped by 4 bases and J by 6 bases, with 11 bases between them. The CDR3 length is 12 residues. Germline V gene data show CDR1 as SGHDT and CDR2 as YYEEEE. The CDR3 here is CASSGASSEQYF. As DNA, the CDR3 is TGTGCCAGCAGCGGCGCTAGCAGCGAGCAGTACTTC.

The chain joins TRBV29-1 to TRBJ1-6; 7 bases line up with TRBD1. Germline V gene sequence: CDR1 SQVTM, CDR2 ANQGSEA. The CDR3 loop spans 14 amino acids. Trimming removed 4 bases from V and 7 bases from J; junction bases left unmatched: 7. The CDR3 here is CSVASDRENSPLHF. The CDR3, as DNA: TGCAGCGTTGCGAGTGACAGGGAAAATTCACCCCTCCACTTT.

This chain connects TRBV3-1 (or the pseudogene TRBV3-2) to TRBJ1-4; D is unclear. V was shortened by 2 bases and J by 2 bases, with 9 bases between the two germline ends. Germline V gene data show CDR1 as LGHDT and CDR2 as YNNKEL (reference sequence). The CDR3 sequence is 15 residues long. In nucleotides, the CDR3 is TGTGCCAGCAGCCAACTAACGGGGACTAATGAAAAACTGTTTTTT. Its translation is CASSQLTGTNEKLFF.

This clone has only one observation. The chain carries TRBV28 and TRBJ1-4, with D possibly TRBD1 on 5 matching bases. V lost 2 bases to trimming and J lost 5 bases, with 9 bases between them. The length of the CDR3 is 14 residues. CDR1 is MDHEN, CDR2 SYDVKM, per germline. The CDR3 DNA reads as TGTGCCAGCAGTTTAGGGGGGGGGAATGAAAAACTGTTTTTT. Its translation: CASSLGGGNEKLFF. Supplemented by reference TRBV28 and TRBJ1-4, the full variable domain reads DVKVTQSSRYLVKRTGEKVFLECVQDMDHENMFWYRQDPGLGLRLIYFSYDVKMKEKGDIPEGYSVSREKKERFSLILESASTNQTSMYLCASSLGGGNEKLFFGSGTQLSVL.

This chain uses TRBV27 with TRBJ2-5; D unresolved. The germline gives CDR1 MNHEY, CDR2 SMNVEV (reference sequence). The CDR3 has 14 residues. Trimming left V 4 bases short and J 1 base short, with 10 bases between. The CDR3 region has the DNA TGTGCCAGCAGTTCAGGTCGATCCCAAGAGACCCAGTACTTC. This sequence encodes CASSSGRSQETQYF.

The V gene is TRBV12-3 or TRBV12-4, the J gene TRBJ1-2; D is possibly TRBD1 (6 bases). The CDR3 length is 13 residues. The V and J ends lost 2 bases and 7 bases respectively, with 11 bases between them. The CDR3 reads CASSLYREGGYTF. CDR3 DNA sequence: TGTGCCAGCAGTTTATACAGGGAGGGTGGCTACACCTTC.

The CDR3 sequence is CASSQTGGYGYTF. The DNA of the CDR3 is TGCGCCAGCAGCCAGACAGGGGGCTATGGCTACACCTTC. J is TRBJ1-2 and V is TRBV4-3; TRBD1 matches at 9 bases. Germline-derived CDR1 and CDR2 are LGHNA and YSLEER. Unmatched junction bases numbered 0, after V lost 3 bases and J lost 4 bases. The CDR3 covers 13 residues.

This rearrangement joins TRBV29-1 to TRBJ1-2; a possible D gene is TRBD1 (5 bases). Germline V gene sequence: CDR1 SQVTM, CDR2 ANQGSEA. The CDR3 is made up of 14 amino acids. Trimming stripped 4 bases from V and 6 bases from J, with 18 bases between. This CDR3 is CSVVLRAGSDGYTF. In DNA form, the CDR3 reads TGCAGCGTTGTACTCAGGGCGGGGTCGGATGGCTACACCTTC. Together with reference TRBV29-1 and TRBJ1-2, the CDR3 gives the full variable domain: SAVISQKPSRDICQRGTSLTIQCQVDSQVTMMFWYRQQPGQSLTLIATANQGSEATYESGFVIDKFPISRPNLTFSTLTVSNMSPEDSSIYLCSVVLRAGSDGYTFGSGTRLTVV.